In its sample, the clone carrying this T cell receptor beta chain was seen once. The target antigen is unknown. With 60 Vbeta and 13 Jbeta primers, the PCR was carried out. Clones were read by immunoSEQ multiplex PCR, and TCRdb kept only the in-frame ones, dropping some. This table holds approximately 160,000 clones, over 70% found once. The data stem from a study of cytomegalovirus exposure and HLA in healthy donors. Germline V gene sequence: CDR1 MNHEY, CDR2 SVGAGI. The V and J ends lost 6 bases and 4 bases, in that order; junction bases with no gene match: 1. The CDR3 is 15 amino acids. Findings and caveats of the study: Solely CMV serostatus was available to characterize immune exposure. Within a later analysis, the majority of CMV-associated TCR beta chains appeared HLA-restricted.

Input material: PBMCs. The receptor comes from a man aged 25-45 years in good health and CMV-seropositive. The genes are TRBV6-5 and TRBJ2-3; 16 bases line up with TRBD2. CDR3 residues: CASSGTSGGADTQYF. CDR3 coding DNA: TGTGCCAGCAGCGGGACTAGCGGGGGGGCAGATACGCAGTATTTT.